The 26 T cell receptor beta chains in this list originate from one sample, sequenced in a study of T cells in Graves' hyperthyroidism and ophthalmopathy. The source material, RNA transcripts, was used to amplify TCR beta CDR3 regions. The TCR CDR3 was amplified in a first-round RT-PCR using the HTBI primer set. TCRdb analysed the multiplex PCR reads with MiXCR anew, one entry per CDR3 protein. The repertoire consists of hundreds of thousands of distinct CDR3 sequences, with 15% occurring once and the leading ten covering about 33%. The sample taken for sequencing was blood. The source is a woman in her 30s with Graves' hyperthyroidism.

Only a few counts were recorded for this clonotype. This sequence joins TRBV9 and TRBJ2-1; perhaps TRBD1 as D (5 bases). V lost 3 bases and J lost 6, with 16 bases in between. The CDR3 spans 15 residues. CDR1 is SGDLS, CDR2 YYNGEE, per germline. As DNA, the CDR3 is TGTGCCAGCAGCGGAGTTGTGGGGCCGGGCAATGAGCAGTTCTTC. Protein: CASSGVVGPGNEQFF.

This clonotype was picked up many times. This chain connects TRBV28 to TRBJ1-1; a weak D match, TRBD1 (5 bases). V was trimmed by 7 bases and J by 4 bases, leaving 22 bases between them. The CDR3 is 16 amino acids. Germline V CDR1 and CDR2: MDHEN, SYDVKM. The CDR3, as DNA: TGTGCCAGCACCCTCCCCGGGGCGGGTTTGAGCACTGAAGCTTTCTTT. Amino acid sequence: CASTLPGAGLSTEAFF.

This chain's CDR3 is CAWSGGVSGQPQHF. The CDR3 nucleotides read TGTGCCTGGAGTGGAGGTGTCTCGGGACAGCCCCAGCATTTT. This chain joins TRBV30 and TRBJ1-5; D unclear. Germline lookup yields CDR1 GTSNPN and CDR2 SVGIG (reference sequence). The CDR3 is 14 amino acids. V lost 1 base and J lost 7, with 14 bases in between. The variable domain in full, with the rest retrieved from reference TRBV30 and TRBJ1-5, is SQTIHQWPATLVQPVGSPLSLECTVEGTSNPNLYWYRQAAGRGLQLLFYSVGIGQISSEVPQNLSASRPQDRQFILSSKKLLLSDSGFYLCAWSGGVSGQPQHFGDGTRLSIL.

This clonotype appeared many times. The chain combines TRBV12-3 or TRBV12-4 with TRBJ2-1; D assignment may be TRBD1 or TRBD2 (5 bases each). The CDR3 spans 15 residues. V lost 3 bases and J 5 bases, leaving 14 bases between the germline ends. The CDR3 region is CASSFGQRGDNEQFF. The DNA for the CDR3 is TGTGCCAGCAGTTTTGGGCAGCGAGGGGACAATGAGCAGTTCTTC.

This clonotype occurred many times. The chain is built from TRBV2 and TRBJ2-2; no clear D gene. CDR3 length: 14 amino acids. V lost 7 bases to trimming and J lost 4 bases, with 13 bases between them. Germline assignment: CDR1 SNHLY and CDR2 FYNNEI. This CDR3 is CASKMRGGTGELFF. The CDR3 DNA sequence: TGTGCCAGCAAAATGAGAGGTGGCACCGGGGAGCTGTTTTTT.

This chain links TRBV6-2 or TRBV6-3 with TRBJ1-5; no clear D gene. This CDR3 region has 11 residues. Per germline, CDR1 MNHEY and CDR2 SVGEGT. Trimming removed 7 bases from V and 5 bases from J, with 6 bases in between. As DNA, the CDR3 is TGTGCCAGCACCGTATATCAGCCCCAGCATTTT. Its translation: CASTVYQPQHF.

The sample holds many counts of this clonotype. The rearrangement links TRBV24-1 to TRBJ2-7; weak D call: TRBD1 (6 bases). Trimming cost V 3 bases and J 4 bases, with 15 bases left between them. CDR3 length: 15 amino acids. Germline V gene sequence: CDR1 KGHDR, CDR2 SFDVKD. The CDR3 coding sequence is TGTGCCACCAGTGATGCGGCAGGGGAGCGGTACGAGCAGTACTTC. It codes for CATSDAAGERYEQYF.

This clonotype was counted ten times or more. The chain is built from TRBV7-2 and TRBJ2-5; D gene uncertain. The V gene's germline CDR1 is SGHTA and CDR2 FQGNSA. CDR3 length: 15 residues. V gave up 5 bases and J gave up 1 base, with 14 bases separating them. The CDR3 region has the DNA TGTGCCAGCAGCCAGAGAAGGACGTTCCAAGAGACCCAGTACTTC. Translated: CASSQRRTFQETQYF.

The CDR3 DNA reads TGTGCCAGCAGACCCGGGACAGAAATAACGTCGACTTTCTTT. It yields the protein CASRPGTEITSTFF. The rearrangement uses TRBV5-6 and TRBJ1-1; 7 bases are a match to TRBD1. Looked up from germline, CDR1 is SGHDT and CDR2 is YYEEEE. V shed 5 bases and J 12 bases; nucleotides not matched to a gene: 16. This CDR3 region has 14 residues. The full variable domain, rest sourced from reference TRBV5-6 and TRBJ1-1, is DAGVTQSPTHLIKTRGQQVTLRCSPKSGHDTVSWYQQALGQGPQFIFQYYEEEERQRGNFPDRFSGHQFPNYSSELNVNALLLGDSALYLCASRPGTEITSTFFGQGTRLTVV.

This clonotype showed up many times. V usage is TRBV18 and J usage is TRBJ2-7; weak D call: TRBD1 (6 bases). The CDR3 spans 13 residues. The germline V and J ends were trimmed by 0 bases and 7 bases, with 10 bases remaining between them. The germline CDR1 and CDR2 sequences are KGHSH and LQKENI. CDR3 sequence reads: CASSPPGTQEQYF. The CDR3 nucleotides read TGTGCCAGCTCACCACCCGGGACACAAGAGCAGTACTTC.

This clonotype was recorded at least ten times. This chain uses TRBV5-1 with TRBJ2-3; 7 bases fit TRBD2. The length of the CDR3 is 15 residues. Unmatched junction bases numbered 5, after V lost 0 bases and J lost 4 bases. The germline V gene encodes CDR1 SGHRS and CDR2 YFSETQ. CDR3 in DNA: TGCGCCAGCAGCTTGGGGCTAGCGGCGGCAGATACGCAGTATTTT. It translates to CASSLGLAAADTQYF.

This clonotype has at least ten counts. This chain connects TRBV13 to TRBJ1-2, with D maybe TRBD1 (5 bases). The CDR3 consists of 16 residues. Trimming pared 1 base from V and 4 bases from J, leaving 16 bases between. Germline assignment: CDR1 PRHDT and CDR2 FYEKMQ (reference sequence). The CDR3 DNA reads TGTGCCAGCAGCTTAGACCGGGACCAGGGAGGCTATGGCTACACCTTC. It encodes CASSLDRDQGGYGYTF.

This clonotype has at least ten counts. This chain joins TRBV28 and TRBJ2-7; TRBD2 matches at 7 bases. Germline V CDR1 and CDR2: MDHEN, SYDVKM. Trimming cost V 3 bases and J 7 bases; bases outside gene matches: 18. The CDR3 spans 17 residues. As DNA, the CDR3 is TGTGCCAGCAGTTTCCTAATAGCAGAACGGGAGGCCCTTGAGCAGTACTTC. Protein: CASSFLIAEREALEQYF.

The table lists this clonotype with a few counts. The CDR3 reads CSAPPRMNTEAFF. CDR3 coding DNA: TGCAGTGCCCCCCCCCGTATGAACACTGAAGCTTTCTTT. The chain couples TRBV20-1 to TRBJ1-1; the D is unclear. The germline CDR1 and CDR2 sequences are DFQATT and SNEGSKA (reference sequence). V was cut by 6 bases and J by 0 bases, with 11 bases left in between. This CDR3 region has 13 residues.

This clonotype was observed a single time. This rearrangement joins TRBV10-3 to TRBJ2-3, with 10 bases identical to TRBD2. The CDR3 has 16 amino acids. Per the germline V gene, CDR1 is ENHRY and CDR2 is SYGVKD. V lost 6 bases and J lost 3; bases outside the gene matches: 9. This CDR3 reads CAIRGGSGRETDTQYF. CDR3 coding DNA: TGTGCCATCAGGGGAGGAAGCGGGAGGGAAACAGATACGCAGTATTTT.

The rearrangement joins TRBV4-1 to TRBJ2-2; tentative D call: TRBD2 (6 bases). The ends were cut back, 1 base at V and 0 bases at J, with 9 bases in the middle. This CDR3 is built from 16 residues. Per the germline V gene, CDR1 is MGHRA and CDR2 is YSYEKL. In DNA, the CDR3 is TGCGCCAGCAGCCAAGGGGGGGTACCGAACACCGGGGAGCTGTTTTTT. This gives the protein CASSQGGVPNTGELFF.

In its sample, this clonotype was seen a few times. CDR3 residues: CASSLWAGGSGELFF. CDR3 sequence (DNA): TGTGCCAGCAGTTTATGGGCAGGGGGCTCCGGGGAGCTGTTTTTT. This sequence joins TRBV28 and TRBJ2-2; 8 bases are shared with TRBD1. The CDR3 runs 15 residues. V shed 0 bases and J 6 bases; nucleotides not matched to a gene: 3. Germline V gene sequence: CDR1 MDHEN, CDR2 SYDVKM.

This sequence joins TRBV18 and TRBJ2-2, with 11 bases that match TRBD2. The V segment lost 2 bases and the J segment 7 bases; nucleotides outside the gene matches: 6. The CDR3 has 16 amino acids. Germline V CDR1 and CDR2: KGHSH, LQKENI. CDR3 DNA sequence: TGTGCCAGCTCACCAACTAGCGGGAGTAAGAACGGGGAGCTGTTTTTT. Its translation: CASSPTSGSKNGELFF.

This clonotype was counted only a few times. A much larger clonotype is one base distant, so this may be a read error. The chain links TRBV30 to TRBJ2-7, with unresolved D. The V gene's germline CDR1 is GTSNPN and CDR2 SVGIG (reference sequence). The CDR3 loop spans 11 amino acids. V was shortened by 0 bases and J by 3 bases, with 3 bases between the two germline ends. CDR3 sequence (DNA): TGTGCCTGGAGTGTAGACTACGAGCAGTACTTC. Amino acid sequence: CAWSVDYEQYF. Filled out from reference TRBV30 and TRBJ2-7, the complete variable domain reads SQTIHQWPATLVQPVGSPLSLECTVEGTSNPNLYWYRQAAGRGLQLLFYSVGIGQISSEVPQNLSASRPQDRQFILSSKKLLLSDSGFYLCAWSVDYEQYFGPGTRLTVT.

This clonotype was recorded at least ten times. The chain uses TRBV7-8 and TRBJ2-5; no clear D gene. Trimming pared 3 bases from V and 2 bases from J, leaving 10 bases between. CDR1 is SGHVS, CDR2 FQNEAQ, per germline. The CDR3 length is 14 residues. CDR3 nucleotides: TGTGCCAGCAGCTTCGAGGTGGGACAAGAGACCCAGTACTTC. Its translation is CASSFEVGQETQYF.

Regarding this clonotype: Just one base apart from a much larger clone, this may be a read error. This chain uses TRBV5-1 with TRBJ2-1; TRBD1 agrees at 8 bases. V gave up 2 bases and J gave up 10 bases; unmatched junction bases: 8. Germline V gives CDR1 SGHRS, CDR2 YFSETQ. This CDR3 region has 14 residues. The DNA for the CDR3 is TGCGCCAGCAGCTTACAGGGGGTCATCGACGAGCAGTTCTTC. Translation: CASSLQGVIDEQFF.

This clonotype was seen a few times. This chain links TRBV20-1 with TRBJ2-1; TRBD2 agrees at 11 bases. J gave up 5 bases and V 5 bases, and 8 bases lay outside the gene matches. Germline-derived CDR1 and CDR2 are DFQATT and SNEGSKA (reference sequence). There are 15 residues in the CDR3. CDR3 sequence reads: CSALNSGRVNNEQFF. CDR3 DNA: TGCAGTGCTTTAAATAGCGGGAGGGTAAACAATGAGCAGTTCTTC.

This clonotype was seen ten or more times. V is TRBV12-3 or TRBV12-4 and J is TRBJ1-4; 7 nucleotides agree with TRBD1. Losses at the gene ends were 8 bases for V and 7 bases for J; bases not matched to a gene: 10. The CDR3 loop spans 14 amino acids. The CDR3: CASRSGQGVEKLFF. Here the CDR3 DNA reads TGTGCCAGCCGTAGTGGGCAGGGGGTTGAAAAACTGTTTTTT.

The V gene is TRBV27, the J gene TRBJ1-1; perhaps TRBD1 as D (6 bases). The germline V gene has CDR1 MNHEY and CDR2 SMNVEV (reference sequence). The CDR3 extends over 14 amino acids. Trimming took off 4 bases at V and 4 bases at J, with 13 bases between the two ends. CDR3 amino acids: CASSSYNRVTEAFF. CDR3 DNA sequence: TGTGCCAGCAGTTCATATAACAGGGTCACTGAAGCTTTCTTT.

This clonotype was counted between two and nine times. J is TRBJ1-5 and V is TRBV19; D possibly corresponds to TRBD1 (5 bases). CDR1 and CDR2 (germline): LNHDA, SQIVND (reference sequence). With 5 bases removed from V and 5 bases from J, the gap between germline ends came to 25 bases. This CDR3 contains 18 residues. The DNA of the CDR3 is TGTGCCAGTAGTGGACCCCCTATCTATGGGGGGAGAGATCAGCCCCAGCATTTT. Amino acid sequence: CASSGPPIYGGRDQPQHF.

On this clonotype itself: Compared with germline, one end of the junction differs, possibly owing to a read error. The chain recombines TRBV12-3 or TRBV12-4 with TRBJ2-7; D remains unclear. The CDR3 spans 12 residues. The CDR3 DNA sequence: TGTGCCAGCAGCGCATCCTCCTACCAGCAGTACTTC. This sequence encodes CASSASSYQQYF.